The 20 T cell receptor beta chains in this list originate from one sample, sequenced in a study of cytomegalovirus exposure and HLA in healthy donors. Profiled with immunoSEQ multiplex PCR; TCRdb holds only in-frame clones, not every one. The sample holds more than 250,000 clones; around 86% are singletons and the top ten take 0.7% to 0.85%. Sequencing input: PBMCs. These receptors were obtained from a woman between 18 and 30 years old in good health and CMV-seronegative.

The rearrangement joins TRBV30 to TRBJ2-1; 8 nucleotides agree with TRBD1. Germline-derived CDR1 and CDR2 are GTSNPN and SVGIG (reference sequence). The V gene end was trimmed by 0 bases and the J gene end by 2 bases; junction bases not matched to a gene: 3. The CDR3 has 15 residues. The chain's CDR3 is CAWSVKQGAYNEQFF. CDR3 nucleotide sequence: TGTGCCTGGAGTGTAAAACAGGGGGCCTACAATGAGCAGTTCTTC.

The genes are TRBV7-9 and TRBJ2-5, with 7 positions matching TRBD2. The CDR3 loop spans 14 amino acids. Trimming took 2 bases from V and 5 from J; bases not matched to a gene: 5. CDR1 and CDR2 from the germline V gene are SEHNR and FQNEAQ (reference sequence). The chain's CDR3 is CASSLRRERETQYF. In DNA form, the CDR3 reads TGTGCCAGCAGCTTAAGGCGGGAGAGGGAGACCCAGTACTTC.

The CDR3 loop reads CASSDSASGSKQYF. The CDR3 DNA is TGTGCCAGCAGTGACTCAGCTAGCGGGAGTAAACAGTACTTC. This chain joins TRBV6-4 and TRBJ2-7, with 10 bases aligning to TRBD2. This CDR3 comprises 14 residues. Germline V gene sequence: CDR1 MRHNA, CDR2 SNTAGT. The V gene end was trimmed by 0 bases and the J gene end by 10 bases; junction bases not matched to a gene: 6.

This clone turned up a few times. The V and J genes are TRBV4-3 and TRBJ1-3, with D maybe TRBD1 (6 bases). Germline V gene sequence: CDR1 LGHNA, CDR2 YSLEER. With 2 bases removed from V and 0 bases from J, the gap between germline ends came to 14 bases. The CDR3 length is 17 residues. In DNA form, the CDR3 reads TGCGCCAGCAGCCAAAGCCAAACAGGGAGCTCTGGAAACACCATATATTTT. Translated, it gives CASSQSQTGSSGNTIYF.

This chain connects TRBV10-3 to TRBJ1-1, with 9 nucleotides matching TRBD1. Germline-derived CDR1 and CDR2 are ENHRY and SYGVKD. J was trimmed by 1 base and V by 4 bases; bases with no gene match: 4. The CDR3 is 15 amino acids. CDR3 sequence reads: CAISGPGQGNTEAFF. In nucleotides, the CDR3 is TGTGCCATCAGTGGCCCGGGACAGGGGAACACTGAAGCTTTCTTT.

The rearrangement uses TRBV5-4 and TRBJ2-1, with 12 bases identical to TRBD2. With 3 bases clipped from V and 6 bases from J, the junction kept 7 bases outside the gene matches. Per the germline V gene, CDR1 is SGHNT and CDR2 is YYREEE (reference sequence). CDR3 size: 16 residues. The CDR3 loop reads CASSSVGLAGLNEQFF. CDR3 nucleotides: TGTGCCAGCAGCTCAGTCGGACTAGCGGGGCTCAATGAGCAGTTCTTC.

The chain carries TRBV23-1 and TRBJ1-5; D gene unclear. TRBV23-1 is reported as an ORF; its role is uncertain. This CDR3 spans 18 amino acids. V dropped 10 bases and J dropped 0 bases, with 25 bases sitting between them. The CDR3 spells CATSVWPPRKYSNQPQHF. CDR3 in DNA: TGCGCCACCTCCGTGTGGCCACCTCGAAAATATAGCAATCAGCCCCAGCATTTT.

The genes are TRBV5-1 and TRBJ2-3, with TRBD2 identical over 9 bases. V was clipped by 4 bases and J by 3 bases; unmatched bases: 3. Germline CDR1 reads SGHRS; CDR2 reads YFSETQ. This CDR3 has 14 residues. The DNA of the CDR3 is TGCGCCAGCAGCCATGGACTAGCGACAGATACGCAGTATTTT. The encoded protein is CASSHGLATDTQYF. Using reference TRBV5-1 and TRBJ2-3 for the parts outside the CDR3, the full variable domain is KAGVTQTPRYLIKTRGQQVTLSCSPISGHRSVSWYQQTPGQGLQFLFEYFSETQRNKGNFPGRFSGRQFSNSRSEMNVSTLELGDSALYLCASSHGLATDTQYFGPGTRLTVL.

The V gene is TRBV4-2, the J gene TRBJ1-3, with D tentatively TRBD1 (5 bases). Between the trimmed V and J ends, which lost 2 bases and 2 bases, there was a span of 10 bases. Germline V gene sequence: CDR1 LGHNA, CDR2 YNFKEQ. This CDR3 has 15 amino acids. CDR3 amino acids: CASSQPGGTGNTIYF. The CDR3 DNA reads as TGTGCCAGCAGCCAACCGGGGGGGACTGGAAACACCATATATTTT.

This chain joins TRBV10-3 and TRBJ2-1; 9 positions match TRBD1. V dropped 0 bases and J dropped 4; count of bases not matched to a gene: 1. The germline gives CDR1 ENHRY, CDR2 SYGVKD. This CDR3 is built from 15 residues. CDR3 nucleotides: TGTGCCATCAGTGAGTCAGGGACAGGGTACAATGAGCAGTTCTTC. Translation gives CAISESGTGYNEQFF.

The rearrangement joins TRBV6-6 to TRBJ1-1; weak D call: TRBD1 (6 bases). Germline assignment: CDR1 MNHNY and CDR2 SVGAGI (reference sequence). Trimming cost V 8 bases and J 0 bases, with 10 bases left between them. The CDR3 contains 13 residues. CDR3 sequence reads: CASRDKLNTEAFF. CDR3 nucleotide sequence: TGTGCCAGCCGGGACAAATTGAACACTGAAGCTTTCTTT.

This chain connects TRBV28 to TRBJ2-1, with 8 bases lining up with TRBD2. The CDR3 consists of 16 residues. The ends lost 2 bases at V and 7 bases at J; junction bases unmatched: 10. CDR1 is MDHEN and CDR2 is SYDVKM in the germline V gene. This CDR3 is CASSLMRREVGNEQFF. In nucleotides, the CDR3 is TGTGCCAGCAGTTTAATGAGGCGGGAGGTGGGTAATGAGCAGTTCTTC. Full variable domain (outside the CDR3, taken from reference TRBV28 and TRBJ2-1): DVKVTQSSRYLVKRTGEKVFLECVQDMDHENMFWYRQDPGLGLRLIYFSYDVKMKEKGDIPEGYSVSREKKERFSLILESASTNQTSMYLCASSLMRREVGNEQFFGPGTRLTVL.

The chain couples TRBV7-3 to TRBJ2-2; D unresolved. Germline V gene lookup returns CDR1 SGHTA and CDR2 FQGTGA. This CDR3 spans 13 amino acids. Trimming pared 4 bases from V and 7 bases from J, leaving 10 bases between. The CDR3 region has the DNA TGTGCCAGCAGCTCCCTTTACGGCGGGGAGCTGTTTTTT. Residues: CASSSLYGGELFF.

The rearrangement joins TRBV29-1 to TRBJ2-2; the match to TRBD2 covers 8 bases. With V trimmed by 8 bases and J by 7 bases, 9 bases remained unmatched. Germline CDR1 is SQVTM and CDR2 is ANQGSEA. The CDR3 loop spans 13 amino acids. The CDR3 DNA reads TGCAGCCTTCAGCGGGAGTTGAACGGGGAGCTGTTTTTT. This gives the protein CSLQRELNGELFF.

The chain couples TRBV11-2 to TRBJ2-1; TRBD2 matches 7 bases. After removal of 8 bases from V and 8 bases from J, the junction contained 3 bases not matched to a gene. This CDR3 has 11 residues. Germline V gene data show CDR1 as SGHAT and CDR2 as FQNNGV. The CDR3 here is CASLREYEQFF. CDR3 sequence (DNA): TGTGCCAGCCTGCGGGAGTATGAGCAGTTCTTC.

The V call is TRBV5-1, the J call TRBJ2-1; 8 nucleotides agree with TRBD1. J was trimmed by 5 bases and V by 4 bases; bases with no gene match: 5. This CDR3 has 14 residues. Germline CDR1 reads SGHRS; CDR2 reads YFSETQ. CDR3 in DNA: TGCGCCAGCAGCCAACGACAGGGGAACAATGAGCAGTTCTTC. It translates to CASSQRQGNNEQFF.

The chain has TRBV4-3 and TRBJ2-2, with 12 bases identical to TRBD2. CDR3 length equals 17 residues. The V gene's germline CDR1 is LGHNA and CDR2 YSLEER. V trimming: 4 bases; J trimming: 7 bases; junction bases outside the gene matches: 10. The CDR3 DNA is TGCGCCAGCAGCCTTCTAATGACTAGCGGGAGTAGCGGGGAGCTGTTTTTT. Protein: CASSLLMTSGSSGELFF.

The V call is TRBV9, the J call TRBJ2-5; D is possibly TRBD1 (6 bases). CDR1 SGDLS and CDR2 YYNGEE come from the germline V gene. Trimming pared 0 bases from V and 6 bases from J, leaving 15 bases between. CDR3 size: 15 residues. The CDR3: CASSVEGSQGQTQYF. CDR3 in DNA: TGTGCCAGCAGCGTAGAAGGCTCCCAGGGGCAGACCCAGTACTTC.

The CDR3 sequence is CASSIRQGSTNEKLFF. The CDR3 DNA reads as TGTGCCAGTAGTATACGACAGGGGTCAACTAATGAAAAACTGTTTTTT. The chain has TRBV19 and TRBJ1-4, with 8 bases lining up with TRBD1. The CDR3 is made up of 16 amino acids. V was pared by 2 bases and J by 0 bases, with 2 bases of the junction left unmatched. The V gene's germline CDR1 is LNHDA and CDR2 SQIVND (reference sequence).

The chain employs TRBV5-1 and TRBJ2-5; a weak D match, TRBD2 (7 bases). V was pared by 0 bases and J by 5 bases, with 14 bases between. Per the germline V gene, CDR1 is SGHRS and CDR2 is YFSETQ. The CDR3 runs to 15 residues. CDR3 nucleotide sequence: TGCGCCAGCAGCTTGGAGGGGGGGCTAGGCGAGACCCAGTACTTC. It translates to CASSLEGGLGETQYF.